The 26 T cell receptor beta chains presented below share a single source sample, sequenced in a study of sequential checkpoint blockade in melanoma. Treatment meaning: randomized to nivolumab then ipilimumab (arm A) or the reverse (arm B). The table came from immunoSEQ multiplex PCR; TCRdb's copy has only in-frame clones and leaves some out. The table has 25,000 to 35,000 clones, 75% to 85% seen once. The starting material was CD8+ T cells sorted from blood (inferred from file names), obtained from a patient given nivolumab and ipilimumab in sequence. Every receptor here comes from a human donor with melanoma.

CDR3 DNA sequence: TGTGCCAGCAAGACAGGGGGAGATATCTACGAGCAGTACTTC. This sequence encodes CASKTGGDIYEQYF. The genes are TRBV6-5 and TRBJ2-7; 9 positions match TRBD1. J gave up 3 bases and V 7 bases, and 7 bases lay outside the gene matches. Germline CDR1 MNHEY, CDR2 SVGAGI. The CDR3 length is 14 residues.

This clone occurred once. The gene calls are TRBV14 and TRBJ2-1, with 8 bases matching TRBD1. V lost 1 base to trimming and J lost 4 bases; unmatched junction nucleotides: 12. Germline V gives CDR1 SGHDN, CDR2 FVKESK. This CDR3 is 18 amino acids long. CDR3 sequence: CASSQVRFRDRSYNEQFF. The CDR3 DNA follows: TGTGCCAGCAGCCAAGTTAGGTTCCGGGACAGGTCTTACAATGAGCAGTTCTTC.

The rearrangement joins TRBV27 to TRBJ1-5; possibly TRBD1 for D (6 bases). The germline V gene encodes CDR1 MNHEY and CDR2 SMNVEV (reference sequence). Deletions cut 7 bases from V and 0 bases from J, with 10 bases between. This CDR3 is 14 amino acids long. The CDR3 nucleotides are TGTGCCAGCAAGCTACAGGGTAGCAATCAGCCCCAGCATTTT. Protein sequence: CASKLQGSNQPQHF.

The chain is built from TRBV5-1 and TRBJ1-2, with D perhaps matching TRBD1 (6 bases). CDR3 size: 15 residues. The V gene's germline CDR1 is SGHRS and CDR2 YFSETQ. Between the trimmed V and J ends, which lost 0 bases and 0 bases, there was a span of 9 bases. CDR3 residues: CASSLAGAPNYGYTF. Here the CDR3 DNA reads TGCGCCAGCAGCTTGGCAGGGGCACCTAACTATGGCTACACCTTC.

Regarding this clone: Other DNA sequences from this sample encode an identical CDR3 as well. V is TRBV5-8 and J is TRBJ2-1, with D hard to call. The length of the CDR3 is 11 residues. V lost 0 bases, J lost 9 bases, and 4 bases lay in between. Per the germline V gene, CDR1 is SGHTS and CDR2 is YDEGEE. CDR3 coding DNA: TGTGCCAGCAGCTTGGGAGGTGAGCAGTTCTTC. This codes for CASSLGGEQFF.

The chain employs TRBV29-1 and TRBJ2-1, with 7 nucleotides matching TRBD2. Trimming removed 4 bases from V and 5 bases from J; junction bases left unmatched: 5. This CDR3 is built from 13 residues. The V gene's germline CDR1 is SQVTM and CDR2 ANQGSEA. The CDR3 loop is CSVAGSGDNEQFF. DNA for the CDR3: TGCAGCGTTGCGGGGAGCGGGGACAATGAGCAGTTCTTC.

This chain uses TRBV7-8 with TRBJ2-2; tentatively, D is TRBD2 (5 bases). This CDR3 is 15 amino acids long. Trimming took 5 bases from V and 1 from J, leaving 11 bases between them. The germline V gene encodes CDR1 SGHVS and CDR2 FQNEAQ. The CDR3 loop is CASSHLGGNTGELFF. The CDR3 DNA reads TGTGCCAGCAGCCACCTCGGAGGGAACACCGGGGAGCTGTTTTTT. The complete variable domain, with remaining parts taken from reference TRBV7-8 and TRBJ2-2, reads GAGVSQSPRYKVAKRGQDVALRCDPISGHVSLFWYQQALGQGPEFLTYFQNEAQLDKSGLPSDRFFAERPEGSVSTLKIQRTQQEDSAVYLCASSHLGGNTGELFFGEGSRLTVL.

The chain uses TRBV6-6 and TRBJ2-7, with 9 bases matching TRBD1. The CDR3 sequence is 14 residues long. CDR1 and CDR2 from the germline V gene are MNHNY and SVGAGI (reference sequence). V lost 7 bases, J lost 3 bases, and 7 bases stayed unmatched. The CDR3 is CASKTGGDIYEQYF. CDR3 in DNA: TGTGCCAGCAAGACAGGGGGAGATATCTACGAGCAGTACTTC.

The DNA for the CDR3 is TGTGCCAGCAGCCAAGATTGGCACCTCTCCTACGAGCAGTACTTC. As protein: CASSQDWHLSYEQYF. This chain joins TRBV4-2 and TRBJ2-7; D not certain. The CDR3 runs to 15 residues. Trimming removed 0 bases from V and 0 bases from J, with 9 bases in between. Germline CDR1 is LGHNA and CDR2 is YNFKEQ.

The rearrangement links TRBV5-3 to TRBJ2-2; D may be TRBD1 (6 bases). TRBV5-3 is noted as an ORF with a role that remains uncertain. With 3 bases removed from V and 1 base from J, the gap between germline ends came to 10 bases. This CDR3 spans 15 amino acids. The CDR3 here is CARSCRGKNTGELFF. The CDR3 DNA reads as TGTGCCAGAAGCTGCAGGGGAAAGAACACCGGGGAGCTGTTTTTT.

The CDR3 DNA is TGTGCCAGCAGTTTAGTCCAGGGGGACACTGAAGCTTTCTTT. It specifies CASSLVQGDTEAFF. J is TRBJ1-1 and V is TRBV28, with TRBD1 identical over 7 bases. CDR1 MDHEN and CDR2 SYDVKM come from the germline V gene. This CDR3 has 14 amino acids. Unmatched junction bases numbered 3, after V lost 2 bases and J lost 3 bases.

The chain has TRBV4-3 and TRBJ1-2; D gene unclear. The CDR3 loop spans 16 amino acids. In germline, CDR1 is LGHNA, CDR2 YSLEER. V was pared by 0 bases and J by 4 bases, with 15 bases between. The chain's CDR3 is CASSQDGREFLYGYTF. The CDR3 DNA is TGCGCCAGCAGCCAAGATGGTAGGGAGTTCCTCTATGGCTACACCTTC.

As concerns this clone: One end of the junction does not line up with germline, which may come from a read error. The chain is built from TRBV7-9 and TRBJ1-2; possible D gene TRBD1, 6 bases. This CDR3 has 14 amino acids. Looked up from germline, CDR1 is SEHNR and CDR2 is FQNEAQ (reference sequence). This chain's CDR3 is CASSHQTGDYGYTF. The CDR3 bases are TGCGCCAGCAGCCACCAGACAGGCGACTATGGCTACACCTTC.

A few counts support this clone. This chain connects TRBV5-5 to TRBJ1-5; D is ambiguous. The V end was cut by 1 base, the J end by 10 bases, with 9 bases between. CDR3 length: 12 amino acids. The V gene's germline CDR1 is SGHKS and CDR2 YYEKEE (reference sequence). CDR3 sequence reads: CASSLYGGPQHF. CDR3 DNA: TGTGCCAGCAGCTTGTATGGCGGACCCCAGCATTTT. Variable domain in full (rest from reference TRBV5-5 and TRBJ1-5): DAGVTQSPTHLIKTRGQQVTLRCSPISGHKSVSWYQQVLGQGPQFIFQYYEKEERGRGNFPDRFSARQFPNYSSELNVNALLLGDSALYLCASSLYGGPQHFGDGTRLSIL.

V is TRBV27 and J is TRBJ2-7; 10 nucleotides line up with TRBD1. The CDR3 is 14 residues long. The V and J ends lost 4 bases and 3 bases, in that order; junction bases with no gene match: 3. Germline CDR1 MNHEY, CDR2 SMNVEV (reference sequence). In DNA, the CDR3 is TGTGCCAGCAGTTCGGGACAGGGGATCTACGAGCAGTACTTC. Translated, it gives CASSSGQGIYEQYF.

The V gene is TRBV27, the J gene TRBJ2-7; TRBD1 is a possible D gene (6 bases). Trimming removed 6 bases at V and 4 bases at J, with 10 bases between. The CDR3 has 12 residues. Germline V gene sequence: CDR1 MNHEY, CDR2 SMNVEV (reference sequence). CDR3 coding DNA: TGTGCCAGCAGCGACAGGTTTTACGAGCAGTACTTC. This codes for CASSDRFYEQYF.

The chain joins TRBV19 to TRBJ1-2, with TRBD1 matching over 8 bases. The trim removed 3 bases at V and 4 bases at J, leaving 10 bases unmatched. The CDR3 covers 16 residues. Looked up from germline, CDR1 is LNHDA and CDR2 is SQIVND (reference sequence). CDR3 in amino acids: CASSIGTGGGVYGYTF. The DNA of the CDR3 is TGTGCCAGTAGTATCGGGACAGGCGGAGGTGTCTATGGCTACACCTTC.

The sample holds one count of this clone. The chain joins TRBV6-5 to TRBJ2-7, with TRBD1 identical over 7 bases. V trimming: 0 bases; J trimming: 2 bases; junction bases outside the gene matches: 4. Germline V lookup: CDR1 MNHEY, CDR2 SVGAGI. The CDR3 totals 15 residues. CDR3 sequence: CASSYSGQGAYEQYF. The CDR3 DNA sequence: TGTGCCAGCAGTTACTCAGGGCAGGGGGCCTACGAGCAGTACTTC.

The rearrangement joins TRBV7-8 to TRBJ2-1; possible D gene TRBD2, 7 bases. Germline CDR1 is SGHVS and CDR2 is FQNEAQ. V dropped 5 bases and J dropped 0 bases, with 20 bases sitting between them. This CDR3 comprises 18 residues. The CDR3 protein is CASSPIEGGGPSYNEQFF. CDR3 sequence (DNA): TGTGCCAGCAGCCCGATAGAGGGGGGGGGCCCCTCCTACAATGAGCAGTTCTTC.

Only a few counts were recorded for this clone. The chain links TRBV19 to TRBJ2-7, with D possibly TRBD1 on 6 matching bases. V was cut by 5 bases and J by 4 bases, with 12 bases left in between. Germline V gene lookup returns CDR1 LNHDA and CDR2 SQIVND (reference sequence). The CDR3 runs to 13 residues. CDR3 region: CASSWGPGYEQYF. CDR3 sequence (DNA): TGTGCCAGTAGTTGGGGGCCTGGTTACGAGCAGTACTTC. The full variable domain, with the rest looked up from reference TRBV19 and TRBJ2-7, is DGGITQSPKYLFRKEGQNVTLSCEQNLNHDAMYWYRQDPGQGLRLIYYSQIVNDFQKGDIAEGYSVSREKKESFPLTVTSAQKNPTAFYLCASSWGPGYEQYFGPGTRLTVT.

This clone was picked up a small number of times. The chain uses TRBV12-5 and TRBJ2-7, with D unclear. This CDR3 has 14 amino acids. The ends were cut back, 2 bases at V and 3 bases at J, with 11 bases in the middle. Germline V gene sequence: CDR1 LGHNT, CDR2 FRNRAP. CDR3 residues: CASGLWPLNYEQYF. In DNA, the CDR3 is TGTGCTAGTGGTTTGTGGCCGTTGAACTACGAGCAGTACTTC. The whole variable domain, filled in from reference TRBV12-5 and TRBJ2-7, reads DARVTQTPRHKVTEMGQEVTMRCQPILGHNTVFWYRQTMMQGLELLAYFRNRAPLDDSGMPKDRFSAEMPDATLATLKIQPSEPRDSAVYFCASGLWPLNYEQYFGPGTRLTVT.

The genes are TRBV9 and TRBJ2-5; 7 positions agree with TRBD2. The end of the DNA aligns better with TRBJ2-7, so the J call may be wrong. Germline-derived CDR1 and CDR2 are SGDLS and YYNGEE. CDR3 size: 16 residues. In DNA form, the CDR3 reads TGTGCCAGCAGCGTAGAAGCCAGCGGGGTCTCCTACGAGCAGTACTTC. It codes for CASSVEASGVSYEQYF.

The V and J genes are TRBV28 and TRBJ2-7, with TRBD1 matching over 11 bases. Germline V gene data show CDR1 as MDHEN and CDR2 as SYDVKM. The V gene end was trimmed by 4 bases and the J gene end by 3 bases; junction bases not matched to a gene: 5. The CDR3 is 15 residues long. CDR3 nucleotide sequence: TGTGCCAGCAGTTCTAGGGACAGGGGGAGCTACGAGCAGTACTTC. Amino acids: CASSSRDRGSYEQYF.

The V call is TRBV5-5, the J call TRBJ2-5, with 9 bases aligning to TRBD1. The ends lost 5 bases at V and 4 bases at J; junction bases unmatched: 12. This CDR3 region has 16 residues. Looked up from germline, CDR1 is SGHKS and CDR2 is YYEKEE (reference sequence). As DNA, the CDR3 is TGTGCCAGCAGAGACCCGTACAGGGGGCGGGGAGAGACCCAGTACTTC. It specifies CASRDPYRGRGETQYF.

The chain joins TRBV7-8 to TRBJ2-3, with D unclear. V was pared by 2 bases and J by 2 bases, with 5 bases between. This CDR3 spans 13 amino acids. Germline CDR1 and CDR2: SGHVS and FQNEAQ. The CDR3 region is CASSLKLTDTQYF. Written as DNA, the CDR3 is TGTGCCAGCAGCTTAAAACTCACAGATACGCAGTATTTT.

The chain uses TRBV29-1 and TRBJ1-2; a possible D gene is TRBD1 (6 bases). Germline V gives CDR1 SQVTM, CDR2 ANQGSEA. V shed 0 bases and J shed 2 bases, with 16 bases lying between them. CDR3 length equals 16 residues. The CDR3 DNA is TGCAGCGTTGAAGAACGGGTCGAGGGGGGGAACTATGGCTACACCTTC. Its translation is CSVEERVEGGNYGYTF. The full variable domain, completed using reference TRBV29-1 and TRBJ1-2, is SAVISQKPSRDICQRGTSLTIQCQVDSQVTMMFWYRQQPGQSLTLIATANQGSEATYESGFVIDKFPISRPNLTFSTLTVSNMSPEDSSIYLCSVEERVEGGNYGYTFGSGTRLTVV.